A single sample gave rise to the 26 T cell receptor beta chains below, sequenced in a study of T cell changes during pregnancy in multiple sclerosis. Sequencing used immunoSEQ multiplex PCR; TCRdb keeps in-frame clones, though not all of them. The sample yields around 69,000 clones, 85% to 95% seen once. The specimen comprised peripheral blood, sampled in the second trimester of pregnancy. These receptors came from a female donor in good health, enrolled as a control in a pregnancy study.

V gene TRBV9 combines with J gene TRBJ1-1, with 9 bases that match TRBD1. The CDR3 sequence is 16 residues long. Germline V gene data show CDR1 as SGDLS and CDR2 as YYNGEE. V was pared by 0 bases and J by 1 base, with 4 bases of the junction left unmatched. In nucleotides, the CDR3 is TGTGCCAGCAGCGTAGAAGGACAGGGGCAGAACACTGAAGCTTTCTTT. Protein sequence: CASSVEGQGQNTEAFF. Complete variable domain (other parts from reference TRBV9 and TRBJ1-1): DSGVTQTPKHLITATGQRVTLRCSPRSGDLSVYWYQQSLDQGLQFLIQYYNGEERAKGNILERFSAQQFPDLHSELNLSSLELGDSALYFCASSVEGQGQNTEAFFGQGTRLTVV.

This CDR3 is CASSLGLLPSTDTQYF. The DNA for the CDR3 is TGTGCCAGCAGCTTAGGGCTCCTCCCCTCCACAGATACGCAGTATTTT. The V gene is TRBV7-2, the J gene TRBJ2-3; D ambiguous. The CDR3 is made up of 16 amino acids. Germline CDR1 SGHTA, CDR2 FQGNSA. V dropped 1 base and J dropped 2 bases, with 13 bases sitting between them. Combining the CDR3 with reference TRBV7-2 and TRBJ2-3 gives the whole variable domain GAGVSQSPSNKVTEKGKDVELRCDPISGHTALYWYRQSLGQGLEFLIYFQGNSAPDKSGLPSDRFSAERTGGSVSTLTIQRTQQEDSAVYLCASSLGLLPSTDTQYFGPGTRLTVL.

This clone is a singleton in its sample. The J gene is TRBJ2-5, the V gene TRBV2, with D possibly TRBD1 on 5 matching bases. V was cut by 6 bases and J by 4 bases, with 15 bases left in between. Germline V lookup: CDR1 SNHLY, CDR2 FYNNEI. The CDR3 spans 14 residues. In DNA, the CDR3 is TGTGCCAGCAGGAACCAACAGGCAGGAGAGACCCAGTACTTC. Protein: CASRNQQAGETQYF.

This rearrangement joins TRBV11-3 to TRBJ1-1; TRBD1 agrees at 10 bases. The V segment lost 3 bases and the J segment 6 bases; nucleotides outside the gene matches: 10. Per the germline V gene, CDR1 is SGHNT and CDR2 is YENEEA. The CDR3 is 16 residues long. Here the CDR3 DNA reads TGTGCCAGCAGCTTGACAGGACAGGGGGGGCGGCCTGAAGCTTTCTTT. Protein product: CASSLTGQGGRPEAFF.

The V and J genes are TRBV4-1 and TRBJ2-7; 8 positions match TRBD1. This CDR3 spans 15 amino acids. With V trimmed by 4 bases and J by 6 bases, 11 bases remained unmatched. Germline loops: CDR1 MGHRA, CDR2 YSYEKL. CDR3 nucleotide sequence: TGCGCCAGCAGCCCCCTAGTCAGGGGGCCTGGCGAGCAGTACTTC. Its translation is CASSPLVRGPGEQYF.

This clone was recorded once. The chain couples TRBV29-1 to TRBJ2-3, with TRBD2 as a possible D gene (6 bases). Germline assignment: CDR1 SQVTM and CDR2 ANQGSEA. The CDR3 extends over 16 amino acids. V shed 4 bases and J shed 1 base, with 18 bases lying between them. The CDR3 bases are TGCAGCGTTGGAGGCCAAGCACGCGGGGGCACAGATACGCAGTATTTT. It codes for CSVGGQARGGTDTQYF.

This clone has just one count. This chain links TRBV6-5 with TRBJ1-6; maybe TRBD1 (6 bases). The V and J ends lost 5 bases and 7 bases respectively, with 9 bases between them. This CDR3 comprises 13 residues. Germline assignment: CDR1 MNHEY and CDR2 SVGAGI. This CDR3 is CASSPTGNSPLHF. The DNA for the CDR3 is TGTGCCAGCAGTCCAACAGGGAATTCACCCCTCCACTTT.

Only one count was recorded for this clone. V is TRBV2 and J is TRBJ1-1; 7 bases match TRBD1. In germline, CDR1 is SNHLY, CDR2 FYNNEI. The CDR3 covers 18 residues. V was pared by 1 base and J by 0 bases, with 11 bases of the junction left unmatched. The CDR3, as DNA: TGTGCCAGCAGTGAAGGTCCGCGACAGGGCCCCATGAACACTGAAGCTTTCTTT. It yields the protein CASSEGPRQGPMNTEAFF.

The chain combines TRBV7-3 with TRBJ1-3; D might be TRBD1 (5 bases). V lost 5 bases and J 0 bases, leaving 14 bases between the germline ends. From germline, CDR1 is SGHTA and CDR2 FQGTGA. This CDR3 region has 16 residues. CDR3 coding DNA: TGTGCCAGCAGCCCAAACCCGACAGTCTCTGGAAACACCATATATTTT. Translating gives CASSPNPTVSGNTIYF. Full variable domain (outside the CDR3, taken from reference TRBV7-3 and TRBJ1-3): GAGVSQTPSNKVTEKGKYVELRCDPISGHTALYWYRQSLGQGPEFLIYFQGTGAADDSGLPNDRFFAVRPEGSVSTLKIQRTERGDSAVYLCASSPNPTVSGNTIYFGEGSWLTVV.

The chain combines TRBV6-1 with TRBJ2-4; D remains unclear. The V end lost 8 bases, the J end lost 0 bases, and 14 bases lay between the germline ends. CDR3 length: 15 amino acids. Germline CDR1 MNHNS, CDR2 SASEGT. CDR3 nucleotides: TGTGCCAGCTCGGGTACAAAGATAGCCAAAAACATTCAGTACTTC. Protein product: CASSGTKIAKNIQYF.

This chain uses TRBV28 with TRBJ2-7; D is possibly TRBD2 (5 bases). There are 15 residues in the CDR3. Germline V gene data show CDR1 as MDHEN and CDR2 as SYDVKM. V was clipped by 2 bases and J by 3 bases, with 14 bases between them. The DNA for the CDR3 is TGTGCCAGCAGTTTAGGTGACGGCCGGGGCTACGAGCAGTACTTC. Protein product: CASSLGDGRGYEQYF.

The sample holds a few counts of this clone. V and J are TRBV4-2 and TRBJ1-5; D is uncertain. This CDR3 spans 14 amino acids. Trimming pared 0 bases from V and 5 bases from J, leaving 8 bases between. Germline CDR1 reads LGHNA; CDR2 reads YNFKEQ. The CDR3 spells CASSQDREYQPQHF. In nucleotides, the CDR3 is TGTGCCAGCAGCCAAGATCGGGAGTATCAGCCCCAGCATTTT.

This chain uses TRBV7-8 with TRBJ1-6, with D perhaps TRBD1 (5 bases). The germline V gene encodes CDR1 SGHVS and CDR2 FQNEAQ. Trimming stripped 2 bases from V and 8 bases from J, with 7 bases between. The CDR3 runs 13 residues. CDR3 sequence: CASSLQGDSPLHF. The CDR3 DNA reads TGTGCCAGCAGCTTACAGGGCGATTCACCCCTCCACTTT.

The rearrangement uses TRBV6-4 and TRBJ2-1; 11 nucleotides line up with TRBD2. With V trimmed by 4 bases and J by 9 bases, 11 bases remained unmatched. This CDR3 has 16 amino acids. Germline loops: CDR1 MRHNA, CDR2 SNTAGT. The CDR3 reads CASSANIAGGPSEQFF. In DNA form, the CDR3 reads TGTGCCAGCAGTGCCAACATAGCGGGGGGGCCCAGTGAGCAGTTCTTC.

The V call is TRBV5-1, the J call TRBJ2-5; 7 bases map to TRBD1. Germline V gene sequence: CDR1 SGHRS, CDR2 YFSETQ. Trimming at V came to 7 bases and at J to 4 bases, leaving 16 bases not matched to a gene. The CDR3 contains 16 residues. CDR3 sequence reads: CASAEATQGSGETQYF. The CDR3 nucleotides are TGCGCCAGCGCGGAGGCCACACAGGGGTCGGGAGAGACCCAGTACTTC.

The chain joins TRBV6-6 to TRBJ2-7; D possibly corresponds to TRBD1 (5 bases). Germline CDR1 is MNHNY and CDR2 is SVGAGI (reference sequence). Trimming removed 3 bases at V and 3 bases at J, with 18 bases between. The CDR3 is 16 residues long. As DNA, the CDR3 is TGTGCCAGCAGTTATGGGGCTCCGCAGGTAGGCTACGAGCAGTACTTC. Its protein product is CASSYGAPQVGYEQYF.

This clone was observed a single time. CDR3 amino acids: CATSREGGWNQPQHF. DNA of the CDR3: TGTGCCACCAGCAGAGAGGGAGGGTGGAATCAGCCCCAGCATTTT. The chain couples TRBV15 to TRBJ1-5; no reliable D call. Germline lookup yields CDR1 LNHNV and CDR2 YYDKDF (reference sequence). Trimming stripped 0 bases from V and 4 bases from J, with 10 bases between. CDR3 length: 15 amino acids.

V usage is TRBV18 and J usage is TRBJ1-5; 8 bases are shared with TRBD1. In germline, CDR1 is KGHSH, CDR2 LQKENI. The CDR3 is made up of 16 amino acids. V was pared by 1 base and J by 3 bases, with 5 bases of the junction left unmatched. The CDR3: CASSPRSTGDNQPQHF. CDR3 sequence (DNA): TGTGCCAGCTCACCACGGTCGACAGGGGACAATCAGCCCCAGCATTTT.

CDR3 DNA: TGTGCCAGCAGCTTAGAAGAGTCCGGGGAGCTGTTTTTT. Its translation: CASSLEESGELFF. The chain joins TRBV7-6 to TRBJ2-2; D is undetermined. Germline values: CDR1 SGHVS, CDR2 FNYEAQ. The CDR3 totals 13 residues. Trimming pared 1 base from V and 6 bases from J, leaving 6 bases between.

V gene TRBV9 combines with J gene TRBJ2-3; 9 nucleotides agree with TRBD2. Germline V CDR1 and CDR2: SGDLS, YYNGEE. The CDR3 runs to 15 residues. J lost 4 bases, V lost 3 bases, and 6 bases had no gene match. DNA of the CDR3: TGTGCCAGCAGCGGCGGGGGGGGAAGGGCAGATACGCAGTATTTT. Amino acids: CASSGGGGRADTQYF. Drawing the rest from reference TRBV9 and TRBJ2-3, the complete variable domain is DSGVTQTPKHLITATGQRVTLRCSPRSGDLSVYWYQQSLDQGLQFLIQYYNGEERAKGNILERFSAQQFPDLHSELNLSSLELGDSALYFCASSGGGGRADTQYFGPGTRLTVL.

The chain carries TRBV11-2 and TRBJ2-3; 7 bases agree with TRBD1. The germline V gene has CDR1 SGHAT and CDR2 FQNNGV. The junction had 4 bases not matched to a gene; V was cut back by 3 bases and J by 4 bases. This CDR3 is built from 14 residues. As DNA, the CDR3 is TGTGCCAGCAGCTTTAGGGGGCGCCCAGATACGCAGTATTTT. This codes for CASSFRGRPDTQYF.

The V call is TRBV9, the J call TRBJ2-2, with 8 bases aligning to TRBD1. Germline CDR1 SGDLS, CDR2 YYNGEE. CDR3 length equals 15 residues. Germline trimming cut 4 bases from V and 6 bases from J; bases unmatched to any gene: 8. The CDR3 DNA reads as TGTGCCAGCAGCTCACAGGGGGGATTGTCCGGGGAGCTGTTTTTT. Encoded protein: CASSSQGGLSGELFF.

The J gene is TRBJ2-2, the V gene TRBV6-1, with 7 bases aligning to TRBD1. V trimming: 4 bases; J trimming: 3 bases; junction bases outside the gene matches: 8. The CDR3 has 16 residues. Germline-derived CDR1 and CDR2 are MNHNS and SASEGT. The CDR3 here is CASSGRQGRDTGELFF. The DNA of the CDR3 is TGTGCCAGCAGTGGCCGACAGGGACGCGACACCGGGGAGCTGTTTTTT.

Here the CDR3 DNA reads TGCGCCAGCAACCCACAACAGGGATCCTACGAGCAGTACTTC. It encodes CASNPQQGSYEQYF. This chain uses TRBV5-1 with TRBJ2-7; maybe TRBD1 (6 bases). Germline loops: CDR1 SGHRS, CDR2 YFSETQ. Trimming removed 6 bases from V and 1 base from J, with 14 bases in between. CDR3 size: 14 residues.

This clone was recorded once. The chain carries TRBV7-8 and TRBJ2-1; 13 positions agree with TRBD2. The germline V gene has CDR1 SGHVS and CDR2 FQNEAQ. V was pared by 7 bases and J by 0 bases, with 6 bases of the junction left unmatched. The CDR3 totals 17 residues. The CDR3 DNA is TGTGCCAGCACTACGACTAGCGGGGGGAGCTCCTACAATGAGCAGTTCTTC. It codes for CASTTTSGGSSYNEQFF.

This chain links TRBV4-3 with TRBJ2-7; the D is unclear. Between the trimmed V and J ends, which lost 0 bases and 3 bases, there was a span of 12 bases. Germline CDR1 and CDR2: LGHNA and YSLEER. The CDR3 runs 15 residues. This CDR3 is CASSQEGSRLYEQYF. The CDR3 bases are TGCGCCAGCAGCCAAGAGGGCAGCCGGCTCTACGAGCAGTACTTC.